Included here is one T cell receptor (beta chain) sequence, with context. Data came from immunoSEQ multiplex PCR; TCRdb stores just in-frame clones and leaves some out. This sample carries roughly 50,000 clones, 77% of them seen once, and the ten largest clones take about 18%. This specimen belongs to a study of blood T cell repertoires in COVID-19. Trimming left V 1 base short and J 5 bases short, with 15 bases between. The CDR3 is 16 residues long. Germline V gene sequence: CDR1 LNHDA, CDR2 SQIVND (reference sequence). The chain links TRBV19 to TRBJ2-1; D is ambiguous. The TCR originated in a human donor with active or convalescent COVID-19. The donor label of this sample is uncertain. Source material: peripheral blood. CDR3: CASSIGPGWKHNEQFF. CDR3 coding DNA: TGTGCCAGTAGTATAGGTCCGGGTTGGAAGCACAATGAGCAGTTCTTC.